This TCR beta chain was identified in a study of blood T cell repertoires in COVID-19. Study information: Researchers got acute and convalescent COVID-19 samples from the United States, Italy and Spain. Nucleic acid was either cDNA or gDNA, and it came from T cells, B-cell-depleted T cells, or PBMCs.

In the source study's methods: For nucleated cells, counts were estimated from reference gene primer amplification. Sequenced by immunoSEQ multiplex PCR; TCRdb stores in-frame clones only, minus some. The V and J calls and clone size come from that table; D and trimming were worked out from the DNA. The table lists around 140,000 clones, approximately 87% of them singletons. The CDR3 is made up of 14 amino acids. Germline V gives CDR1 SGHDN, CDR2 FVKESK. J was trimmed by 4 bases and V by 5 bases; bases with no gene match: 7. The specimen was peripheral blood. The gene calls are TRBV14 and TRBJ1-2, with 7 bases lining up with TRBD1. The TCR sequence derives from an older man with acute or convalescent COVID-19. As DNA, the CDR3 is TGTGCCAGCAGCGATGAGACAGGGATCTATGGCTACACCTTC. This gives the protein CASSDETGIYGYTF.